These 16 T cell receptor beta chains were sequenced from one sample in a study of CD4 T cells in relation to SARS-CoV-2 and coronaviruses. Before the COVID-19 pandemic, during about 2010-2019, CD4+ T cells were taken from unexposed donors. The cells were cultured for 10 days before CD4+ T cells were isolated. Method: immunoSEQ multiplex PCR; TCRdb's copy keeps in-frame clones and lacks some. Here the sample spans around 23,000 clones, 73% being singletons. Their recognized antigens are unknown. Input material: CD4+ T cells from PBMCs, cultured in vitro. All receptors come from a human donor in good health.

J is TRBJ1-1 and V is TRBV11-1, with D possibly TRBD1 on 6 matching bases. The CDR3 length is 14 residues. The germline V gene has CDR1 SGHAT and CDR2 FQDESV (reference sequence). V lost 5 bases, J lost 1 base, and 11 bases lay in between. DNA of the CDR3: TGTGCCAGCAGCCCTCACAGGGAGAACACTGAAGCTTTCTTT. It encodes CASSPHRENTEAFF.

The chain recombines TRBV6-1 with TRBJ1-6; the D gene is possibly TRBD1 (5 bases). Looked up from germline, CDR1 is MNHNS and CDR2 is SASEGT. V lost 8 bases to trimming and J lost 14 bases, with 19 bases between them. The length of the CDR3 is 13 residues. CDR3 nucleotides: TGTGCCAGCGGCGAAGCAGGGTTTGTCGCCCTCCACTTT. Its protein is CASGEAGFVALHF.

The CDR3 loop reads CASSLEGETQYF. In DNA form, the CDR3 reads TGTGCCAGCAGTTTGGAGGGTGAGACCCAGTACTTC. The chain recombines TRBV27 with TRBJ2-5; possibly TRBD2 for D (6 bases). CDR3 size: 12 residues. Germline CDR1 is MNHEY and CDR2 is SMNVEV (reference sequence). Trimming removed 3 bases from V and 5 bases from J, with 7 bases in between.

The rearrangement uses TRBV5-1 and TRBJ2-7, with D unresolved. The V and J ends lost 0 bases and 1 base respectively, with 14 bases between them. From germline, CDR1 is SGHRS and CDR2 YFSETQ. The CDR3 has 16 residues. CDR3 amino acids: CASSLVGLGESYEQYF. The CDR3 DNA reads TGCGCCAGCAGCTTGGTGGGATTGGGTGAATCCTACGAGCAGTACTTC. The full variable domain, in which reference TRBV5-1 and TRBJ2-7 provide the parts outside the CDR3, is KAGVTQTPRYLIKTRGQQVTLSCSPISGHRSVSWYQQTPGQGLQFLFEYFSETQRNKGNFPGRFSGRQFSNSRSEMNVSTLELGDSALYLCASSLVGLGESYEQYFGPGTRLTVT.

This clone was counted only a few times. The chain carries TRBV5-1 and TRBJ2-2, with a weak D call TRBD1 (7 bases). The CDR3 is made up of 14 amino acids. Trimming removed 3 bases from V and 5 bases from J, with 11 bases in between. The germline V gene encodes CDR1 SGHRS and CDR2 YFSETQ. The CDR3, as DNA: TGCGCCAGCAGCTCGACAGGGAGGACCGGGGAGCTGTTTTTT. It yields the protein CASSSTGRTGELFF.

The V and J genes are TRBV5-6 and TRBJ2-7; 11 positions match TRBD2. The J segment lost 2 bases and the V segment lost 4 bases, leaving 2 bases of the junction unmatched. The CDR3 runs to 14 residues. In germline, CDR1 is SGHDT, CDR2 YYEEEE. The CDR3 loop reads CASSKTSGAYEQYF. CDR3 nucleotide sequence: TGTGCCAGCAGCAAGACTAGCGGGGCCTACGAGCAGTACTTC.

The chain combines TRBV27 with TRBJ2-7, with 7 bases lining up with TRBD2. Trimming took 1 base from V and 4 from J; bases not matched to a gene: 7. The CDR3 consists of 15 residues. Germline V gives CDR1 MNHEY, CDR2 SMNVEV (reference sequence). CDR3 nucleotides: TGTGCCAGCAGTTTATTGGGGGGGGGTGGGTACGAGCAGTACTTC. Residues: CASSLLGGGGYEQYF.

The sample holds a few counts of this clone. The chain joins TRBV5-1 to TRBJ1-2; 9 positions match TRBD1. The V segment lost 4 bases and the J segment 2 bases; nucleotides outside the gene matches: 12. Germline V lookup: CDR1 SGHRS, CDR2 YFSETQ. This CDR3 has 17 residues. This CDR3 is CASSASPRDRANYGYTF. The CDR3 DNA sequence: TGCGCCAGCAGCGCATCACCCCGGGACAGGGCAAACTATGGCTACACCTTC.

The chain couples TRBV7-2 to TRBJ1-2, with D possibly matching TRBD1 (6 bases). The CDR3 is made up of 15 amino acids. The V end was cut by 1 base, the J end by 2 bases, with 11 bases between. Germline V gene sequence: CDR1 SGHTA, CDR2 FQGNSA. The CDR3: CASSLVPGDNYGYTF. In nucleotides, the CDR3 is TGTGCCAGCAGCTTAGTCCCAGGGGACAACTATGGCTACACCTTC.

This clone has more than one count but fewer than ten. This chain links TRBV27 with TRBJ2-2, with no clear D. Trimming stripped 8 bases from V and 5 bases from J, with 21 bases between. The CDR3 has 16 amino acids. Germline values: CDR1 MNHEY, CDR2 SMNVEV (reference sequence). CDR3 protein: CASGLDRAPPTGELFF. CDR3 nucleotides: TGTGCCAGCGGGTTGGACCGTGCCCCACCGACCGGGGAGCTGTTTTTT.

The gene calls are TRBV9 and TRBJ1-4; D perhaps matches TRBD1 (6 bases). Trimming stripped 0 bases from V and 0 bases from J, with 9 bases between. The length of the CDR3 is 16 residues. Germline V gene data show CDR1 as SGDLS and CDR2 as YYNGEE. CDR3 DNA: TGTGCCAGCAGCGTAGGTACAGGGTCAACTAATGAAAAACTGTTTTTT. Its translation: CASSVGTGSTNEKLFF.

The rearrangement links TRBV6-1 to TRBJ2-3; D unclear. V was pared by 3 bases and J by 0 bases, with 10 bases between. CDR1 and CDR2 (germline): MNHNS, SASEGT. The CDR3 runs to 15 residues. The CDR3 protein is CASSDRASSTDTQYF. The DNA of the CDR3 is TGTGCCAGCAGTGATAGGGCCTCTAGCACAGATACGCAGTATTTT.

This clone was detected only a few times. This CDR3 reads CSGWSQETQYF. The CDR3 region has the DNA TGCAGCGGTTGGAGCCAAGAGACCCAGTACTTC. The chain has TRBV20-1 and TRBJ2-5, with D unclear. This CDR3 is 11 amino acids long. Per germline, CDR1 DFQATT and CDR2 SNEGSKA (reference sequence).

This clone was seen only a few times. V usage is TRBV6-5 and J usage is TRBJ1-5, with D tentatively TRBD1 (5 bases). The CDR3 extends over 13 amino acids. The V and J ends lost 7 bases and 6 bases respectively, with 13 bases between them. Per the germline V gene, CDR1 is MNHEY and CDR2 is SVGAGI. This CDR3 reads CASIRGSGQPQHF. The CDR3 DNA is TGTGCCAGCATCCGGGGGAGCGGTCAGCCCCAGCATTTT.

The rearrangement joins TRBV3-1 (or the pseudogene TRBV3-2) to TRBJ2-7, with 8 positions matching TRBD2. Germline V gene lookup returns CDR1 LGHDT and CDR2 YNNKEL (reference sequence). V lost 0 bases to trimming and J lost 7 bases; unmatched junction nucleotides: 11. The CDR3 extends over 16 amino acids. The CDR3 DNA reads as TGTGCCAGCAGCCAAGAGTCGGGAGGGCTTGTCTGGGAGCAGTACTTC. It translates to CASSQESGGLVWEQYF.

This chain links TRBV28 with TRBJ1-6; a weak D match, TRBD1 (6 bases). There are 15 residues in the CDR3. Germline V lookup: CDR1 MDHEN, CDR2 SYDVKM. The V end lost 6 bases, the J end lost 7 bases, and 16 bases lay between the germline ends. In DNA, the CDR3 is TGTGCCAGCAGCCCAGGGACATTGGAGAATTCACCCCTCCACTTT. Its translation: CASSPGTLENSPLHF.